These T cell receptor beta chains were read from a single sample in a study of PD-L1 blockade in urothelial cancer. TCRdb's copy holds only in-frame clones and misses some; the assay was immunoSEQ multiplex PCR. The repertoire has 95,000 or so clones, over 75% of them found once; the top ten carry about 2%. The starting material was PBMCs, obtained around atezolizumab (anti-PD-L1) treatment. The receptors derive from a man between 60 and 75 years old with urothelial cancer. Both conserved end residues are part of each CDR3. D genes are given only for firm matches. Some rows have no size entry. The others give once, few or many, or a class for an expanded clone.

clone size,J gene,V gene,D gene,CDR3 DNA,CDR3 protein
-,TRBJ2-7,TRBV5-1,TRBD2,TGCGCCAGCAGCTTAGCTGGGACTAGCGGGATTTACGAGCAGTACTTC,CASSLAGTSGIYEQYF
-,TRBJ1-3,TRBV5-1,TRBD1,TGCGCCAGCAGCCGTACCACAGGGGTGGGGAACACCATATATTTT,CASSRTTGVGNTIYF
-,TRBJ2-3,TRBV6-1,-,TGTGCCAGCAGTGAATGGGGGGATAGCACAGATACGCAGTATTTT,CASSEWGDSTDTQYF
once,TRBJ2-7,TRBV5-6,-,TGTGCCAGCAGCTTGGACAGGGATCACGAGCAGTACTTC,CASSLDRDHEQYF
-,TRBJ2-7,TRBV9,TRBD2,TGTGCCAGCAGCGTAGAGGGACTAGATTCCTACGAGCAGTACTTC,CASSVEGLDSYEQYF
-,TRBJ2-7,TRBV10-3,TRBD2,TGTGCCATCAGTGCACCTAGCGGAAATACCTACGAGCAGTACTTC,CAISAPSGNTYEQYF
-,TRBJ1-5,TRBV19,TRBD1,TGTGCCAGTAGTCCCCGGACAGGGTGGGGAAGCAATCAGCCCCAGCATTTT,CASSPRTGWGSNQPQHF
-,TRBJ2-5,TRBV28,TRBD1,TGTGCCAGCAGTGCCCAGGGACAGTGGGAGACCCAGTACTTC,CASSAQGQWETQYF
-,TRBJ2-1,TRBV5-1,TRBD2,TGCGCCAGCAGCTTGGCCCCTAGCGGGACCTACAATGAGCAGTTCTTC,CASSLAPSGTYNEQFF
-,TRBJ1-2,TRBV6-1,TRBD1,TGTGCCAGCAGTGACGACAGGGGGACTAGCTATGGCTACACCTTC,CASSDDRGTSYGYTF
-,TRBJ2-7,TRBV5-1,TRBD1,TGCGCCAGCAGCTTGAACCGGGACAGGGTTTACGAGCAGTACTTC,CASSLNRDRVYEQYF
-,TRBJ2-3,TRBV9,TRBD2,TGTGCCAGCAGCGTGCTAGCGGGAGGGCTAGACACAGATACGCAGTATTTT,CASSVLAGGLDTDTQYF
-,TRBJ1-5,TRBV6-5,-,TGTGCCAGCAGTTACGGAGGGGGCAATCAGCCCCAGCATTTT,CASSYGGGNQPQHF
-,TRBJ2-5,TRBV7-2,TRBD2,TGTGCCAGCAGCTTAGTTTCTAGCGGGGGGCGGGAGACCCAGTACTTC,CASSLVSSGGRETQYF
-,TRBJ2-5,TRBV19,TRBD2,TGTGCCAGTAGTATAGGGGGACTAGCGGGGCTAGAGACCCAGTACTTC,CASSIGGLAGLETQYF
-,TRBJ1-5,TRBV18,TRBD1,TGTGCCAGCTCGGCTGGGACAGTACTAAATCAGCCCCAGCATTTT,CASSAGTVLNQPQHF
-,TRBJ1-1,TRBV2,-,TGTGCCAGCAGAGTCCCCGGGACAATACCTGAAGCTTTCTTT,CASRVPGTIPEAFF
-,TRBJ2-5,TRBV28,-,TGTGCCAGCAGTTTACAGGGGTCTCGGTACTTC,CASSLQGSRYF
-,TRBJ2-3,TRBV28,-,TGTGCCAGCAGTTTAGGAGACAGTGTGGAAGATACGCAGTATTTT,CASSLGDSVEDTQYF
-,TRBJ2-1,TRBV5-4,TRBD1,TGTGCCAGCAGCTGGGACAGGGTCGTTGAGCAGTTCTTC,CASSWDRVVEQFF
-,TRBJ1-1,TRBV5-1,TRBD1,TGCGCCAGCAAGTTGACAGGGGGGGATGGCACTGAAGCTTTCTTT,CASKLTGGDGTEAFF
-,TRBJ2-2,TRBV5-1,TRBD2,TGCGCCAGCAGCCGGGCGGGAGTTACCGGGGAGCTGTTTTTT,CASSRAGVTGELFF
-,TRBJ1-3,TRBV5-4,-,TGTGCCAGCAGCCCCTCTGAGCGGCCCGGAAACACCATATATTTT,CASSPSERPGNTIYF
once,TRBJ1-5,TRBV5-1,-,TGCGCCAGCAGCCCGGGGGTGCGCAATCAGCCCCAGCATTTT,CASSPGVRNQPQHF